The source of this T cell receptor (beta chain) is a study of early stage breast cancer tumors. As for the study in general: The ER+/PR+/HER2- tumors included about 8 ductal and four lobular carcinomas. Average read coverage per sample was roughly 9.1-fold. Study results and limitations: Tumors had approximately 2.6-fold higher T cell density and higher clonality than adjacent normal breast tissue.

Trimming shortened V by 2 bases and J by 1 base, and 9 bases separated the two germline ends. In germline, CDR1 is SGDLS, CDR2 YYNGEE. This CDR3 contains 14 residues. Each sample had two DNA replicates, about 0.52 ug blood or roughly 1.4 ug tissue. Assay used: immunoSEQ multiplex PCR; TCRdb lists only in-frame clones, some missing. The sample lists tens of thousands of clones, approximately 90% occurring once. Concerning this clone itself: What it binds is unknown.

This clonotype originated in a person aged 65 to 85 with breast cancer. The material sequenced was blood. This rearrangement joins TRBV9 to TRBJ1-1; D is perhaps TRBD1 (5 bases). The CDR3 nucleotides are TGTGCCAGCAGCGTGACAGACGAGAACACTGAAGCTTTCTTT. This encodes CASSVTDENTEAFF.